This paragraph covers one TCR beta chain sequence. Antigen: not known. With V trimmed by 5 bases and J by 8 bases, 6 bases remained unmatched. Germline CDR1 SGHTA, CDR2 FQGTGA. The CDR3 loop spans 13 amino acids. The data are from a study of PD-L1 blockade in urothelial cancer. Study context: Samples of blood were analyzed 3 weeks (second dose) and 6 weeks after treatment start. Study observations and caveats: For durable-benefit patients, tumor-associated blood clones expanded more at 3 weeks.

Spiking of synthetic TCR analog templates was performed in each PCR. Assay: immunoSEQ multiplex PCR; the TCRdb copy retains only in-frame clones and omits some. The table shows tens of thousands of clones, with 85% to 90% occurring only once. Time point reported: peripheral blood 6 weeks after treatment start. Between 1 and 8 samples, pretreatment and on-treatment, were given by each patient. Material: PBMCs, obtained around atezolizumab (anti-PD-L1) treatment. This clonotype was obtained from a man aged 55 to 70 with urothelial cancer. The rearrangement links TRBV7-3 to TRBJ1-2, with TRBD1 identical over 9 bases. CDR3 amino acids: CASSLDGTGGYTF. The CDR3, as DNA: TGTGCCAGCAGCCTCGACGGGACAGGGGGCTACACCTTC.